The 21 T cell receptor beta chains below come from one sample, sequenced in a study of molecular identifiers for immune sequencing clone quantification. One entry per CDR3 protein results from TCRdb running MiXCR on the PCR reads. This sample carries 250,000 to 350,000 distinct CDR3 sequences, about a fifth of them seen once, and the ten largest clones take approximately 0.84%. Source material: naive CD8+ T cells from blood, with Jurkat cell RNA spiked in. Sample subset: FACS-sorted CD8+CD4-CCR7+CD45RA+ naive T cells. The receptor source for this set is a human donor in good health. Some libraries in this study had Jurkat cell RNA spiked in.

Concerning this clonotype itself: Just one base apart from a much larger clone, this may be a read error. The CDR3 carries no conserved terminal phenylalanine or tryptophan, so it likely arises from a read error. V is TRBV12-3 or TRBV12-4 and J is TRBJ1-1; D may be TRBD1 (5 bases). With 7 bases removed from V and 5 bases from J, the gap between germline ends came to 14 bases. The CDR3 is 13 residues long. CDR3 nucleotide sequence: TGTGCCAGCAATCAGGGTGCGTGGACTGAAGCTTTCCTT. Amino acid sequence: CASNQGAWTEAFL.

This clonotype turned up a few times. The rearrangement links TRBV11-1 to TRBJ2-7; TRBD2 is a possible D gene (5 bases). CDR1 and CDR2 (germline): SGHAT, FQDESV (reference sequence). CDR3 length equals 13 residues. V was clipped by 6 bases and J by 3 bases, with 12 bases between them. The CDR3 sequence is CASSTDWNYEQYF. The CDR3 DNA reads TGTGCCAGCAGTACGGACTGGAACTACGAGCAGTACTTC.

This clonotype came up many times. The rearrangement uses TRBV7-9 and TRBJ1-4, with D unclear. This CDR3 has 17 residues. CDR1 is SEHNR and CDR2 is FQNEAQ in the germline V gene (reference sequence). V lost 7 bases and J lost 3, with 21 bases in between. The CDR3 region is CASILSEPDTPNEKLFF. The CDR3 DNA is TGTGCCAGCATCCTTTCTGAGCCAGATACTCCTAATGAAAAACTGTTTTTT.

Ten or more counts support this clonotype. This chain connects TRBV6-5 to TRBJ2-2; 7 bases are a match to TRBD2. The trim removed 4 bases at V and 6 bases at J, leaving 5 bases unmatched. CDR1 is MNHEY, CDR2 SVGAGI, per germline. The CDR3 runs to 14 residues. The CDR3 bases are TGTGCCAGCAGTTCACGGGGGAGGGCCGGGGAGCTGTTTTTT. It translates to CASSSRGRAGELFF.

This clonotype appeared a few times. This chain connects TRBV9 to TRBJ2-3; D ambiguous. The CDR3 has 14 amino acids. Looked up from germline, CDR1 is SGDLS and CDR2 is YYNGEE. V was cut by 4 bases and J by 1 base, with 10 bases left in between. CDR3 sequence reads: CASSQRTGTDTQYF. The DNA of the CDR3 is TGTGCCAGCAGCCAAAGGACGGGCACAGATACGCAGTATTTT. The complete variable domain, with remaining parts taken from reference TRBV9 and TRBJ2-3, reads DSGVTQTPKHLITATGQRVTLRCSPRSGDLSVYWYQQSLDQGLQFLIQYYNGEERAKGNILERFSAQQFPDLHSELNLSSLELGDSALYFCASSQRTGTDTQYFGPGTRLTVL.

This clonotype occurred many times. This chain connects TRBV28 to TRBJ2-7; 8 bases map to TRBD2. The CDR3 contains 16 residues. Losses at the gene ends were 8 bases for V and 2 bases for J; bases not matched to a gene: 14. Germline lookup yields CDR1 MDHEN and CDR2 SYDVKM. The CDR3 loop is CASQREPGLGTYEQYF. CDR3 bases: TGTGCCAGCCAAAGGGAACCGGGACTAGGAACCTACGAGCAGTACTTC. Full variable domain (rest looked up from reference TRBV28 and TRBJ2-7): DVKVTQSSRYLVKRTGEKVFLECVQDMDHENMFWYRQDPGLGLRLIYFSYDVKMKEKGDIPEGYSVSREKKERFSLILESASTNQTSMYLCASQREPGLGTYEQYFGPGTRLTVT.

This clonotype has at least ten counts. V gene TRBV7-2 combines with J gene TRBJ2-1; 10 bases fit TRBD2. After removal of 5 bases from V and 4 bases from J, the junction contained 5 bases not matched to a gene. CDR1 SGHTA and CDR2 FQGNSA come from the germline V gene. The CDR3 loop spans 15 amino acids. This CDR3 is CASSPLAGLYNEQFF. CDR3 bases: TGTGCCAGCAGCCCACTAGCGGGGTTATACAATGAGCAGTTCTTC. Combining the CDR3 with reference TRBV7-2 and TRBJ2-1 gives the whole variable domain GAGVSQSPSNKVTEKGKDVELRCDPISGHTALYWYRQSLGQGLEFLIYFQGNSAPDKSGLPSDRFSAERTGGSVSTLTIQRTQQEDSAVYLCASSPLAGLYNEQFFGPGTRLTVL.

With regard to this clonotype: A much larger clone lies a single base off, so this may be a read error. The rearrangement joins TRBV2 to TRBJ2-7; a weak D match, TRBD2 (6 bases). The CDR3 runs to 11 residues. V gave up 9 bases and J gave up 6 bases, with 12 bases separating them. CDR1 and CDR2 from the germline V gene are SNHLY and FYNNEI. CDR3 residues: CASRGWGEQYF. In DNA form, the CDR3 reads TGTGCCAGTCGGGGGTGGGGCGAGCAGTACTTC.

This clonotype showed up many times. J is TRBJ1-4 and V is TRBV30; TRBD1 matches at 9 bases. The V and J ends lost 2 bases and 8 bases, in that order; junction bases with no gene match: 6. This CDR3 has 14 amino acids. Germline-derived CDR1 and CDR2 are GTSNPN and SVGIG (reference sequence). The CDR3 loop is CAWSTGQGEEKLFF. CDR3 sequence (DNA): TGTGCCTGGAGTACGGGACAGGGAGAAGAAAAACTGTTTTTT.

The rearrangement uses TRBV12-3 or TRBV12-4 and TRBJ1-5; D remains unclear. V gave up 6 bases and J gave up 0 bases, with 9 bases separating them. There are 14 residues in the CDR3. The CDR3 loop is CASRPVGSNQPQHF. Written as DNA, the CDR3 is TGTGCCAGCAGGCCTGTAGGTAGCAATCAGCCCCAGCATTTT.

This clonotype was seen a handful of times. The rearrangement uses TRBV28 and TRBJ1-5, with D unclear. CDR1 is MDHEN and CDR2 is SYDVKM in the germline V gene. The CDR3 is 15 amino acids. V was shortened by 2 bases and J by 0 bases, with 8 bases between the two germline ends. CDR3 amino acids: CASSLRQHSNQPQHF. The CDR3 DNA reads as TGTGCCAGCAGTTTACGGCAGCATAGCAATCAGCCCCAGCATTTT. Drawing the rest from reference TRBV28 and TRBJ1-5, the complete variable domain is DVKVTQSSRYLVKRTGEKVFLECVQDMDHENMFWYRQDPGLGLRLIYFSYDVKMKEKGDIPEGYSVSREKKERFSLILESASTNQTSMYLCASSLRQHSNQPQHFGDGTRLSIL.

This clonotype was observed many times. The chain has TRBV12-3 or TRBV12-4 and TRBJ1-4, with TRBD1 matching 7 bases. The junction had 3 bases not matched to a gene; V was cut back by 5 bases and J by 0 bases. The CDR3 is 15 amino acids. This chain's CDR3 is CASSEGQTTNEKLFF. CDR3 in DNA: TGTGCCAGCAGTGAGGGACAGACAACTAATGAAAAACTGTTTTTT.

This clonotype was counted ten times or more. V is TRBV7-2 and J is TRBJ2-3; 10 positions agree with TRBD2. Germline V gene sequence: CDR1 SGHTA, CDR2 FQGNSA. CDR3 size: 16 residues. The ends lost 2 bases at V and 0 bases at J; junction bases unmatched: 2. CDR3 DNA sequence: TGTGCCAGCAGCTTATTACTAGCGGGGAGCACAGATACGCAGTATTTT. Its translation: CASSLLLAGSTDTQYF.

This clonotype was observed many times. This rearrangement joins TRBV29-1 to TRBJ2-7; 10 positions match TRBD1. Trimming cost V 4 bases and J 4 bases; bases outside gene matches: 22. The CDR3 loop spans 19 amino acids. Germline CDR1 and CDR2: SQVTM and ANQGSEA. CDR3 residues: CSVVLWSSTGTGAYYEQYF. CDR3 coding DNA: TGCAGCGTTGTGTTATGGTCATCGACAGGGACAGGGGCCTATTACGAGCAGTACTTC.

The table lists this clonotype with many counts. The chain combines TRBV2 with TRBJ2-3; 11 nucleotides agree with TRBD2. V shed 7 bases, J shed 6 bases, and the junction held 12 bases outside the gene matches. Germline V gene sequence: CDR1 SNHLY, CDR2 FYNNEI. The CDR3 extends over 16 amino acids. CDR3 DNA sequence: TGTGCCAGCATCGATCTAGCGGGGGGCCCCGGGGATACGCAGTATTTT. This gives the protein CASIDLAGGPGDTQYF.

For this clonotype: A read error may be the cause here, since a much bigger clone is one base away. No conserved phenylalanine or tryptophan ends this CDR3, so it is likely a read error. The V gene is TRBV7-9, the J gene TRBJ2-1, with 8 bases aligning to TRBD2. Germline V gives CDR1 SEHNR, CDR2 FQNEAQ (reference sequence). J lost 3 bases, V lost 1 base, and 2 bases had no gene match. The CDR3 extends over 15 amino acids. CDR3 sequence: CASSLERGGYNEQFL. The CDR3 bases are TGTGCCAGCAGCTTAGAACGGGGGGGCTACAATGAGCAGTTCCTC.

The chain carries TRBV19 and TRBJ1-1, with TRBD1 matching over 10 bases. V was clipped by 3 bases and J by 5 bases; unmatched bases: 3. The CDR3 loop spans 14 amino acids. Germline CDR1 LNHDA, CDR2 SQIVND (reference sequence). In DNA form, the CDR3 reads TGTGCCAGTAGTATCGACAGGGGGCTGACTGAAGCTTTCTTT. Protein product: CASSIDRGLTEAFF.

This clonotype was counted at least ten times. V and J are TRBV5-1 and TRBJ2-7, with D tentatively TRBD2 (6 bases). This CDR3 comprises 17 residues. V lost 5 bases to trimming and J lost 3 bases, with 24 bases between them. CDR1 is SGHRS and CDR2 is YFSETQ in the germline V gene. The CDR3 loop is CASRSDIGVLGGYEQYF. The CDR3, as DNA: TGCGCCAGCAGATCGGACATTGGGGTCCTCGGGGGCTACGAGCAGTACTTC.

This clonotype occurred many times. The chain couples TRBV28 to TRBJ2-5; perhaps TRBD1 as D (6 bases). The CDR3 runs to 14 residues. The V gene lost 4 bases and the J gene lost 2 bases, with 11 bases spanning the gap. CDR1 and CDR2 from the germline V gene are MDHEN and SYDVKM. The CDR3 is CASSYGQRQETQYF. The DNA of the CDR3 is TGTGCCAGCAGTTACGGACAGAGACAAGAGACCCAGTACTTC.

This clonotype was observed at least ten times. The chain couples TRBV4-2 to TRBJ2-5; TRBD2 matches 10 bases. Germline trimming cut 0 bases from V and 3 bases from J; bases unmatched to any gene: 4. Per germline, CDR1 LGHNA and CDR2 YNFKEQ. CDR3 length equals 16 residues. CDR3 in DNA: TGTGCCAGCAGCCAAGAGCTAGCGGGGGTTAAAGAGACCCAGTACTTC. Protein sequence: CASSQELAGVKETQYF.

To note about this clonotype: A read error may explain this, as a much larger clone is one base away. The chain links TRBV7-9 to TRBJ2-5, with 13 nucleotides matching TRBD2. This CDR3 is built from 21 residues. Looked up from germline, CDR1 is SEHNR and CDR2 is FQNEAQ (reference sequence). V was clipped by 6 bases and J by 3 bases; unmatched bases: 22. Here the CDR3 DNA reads TGTGCCAGCAGTCGTCTCGTTGGGACTAGCGGGAATTCTCGGGTCAAAGAGACCCAGTACTTC. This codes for CASSRLVGTSGNSRVKETQYF.